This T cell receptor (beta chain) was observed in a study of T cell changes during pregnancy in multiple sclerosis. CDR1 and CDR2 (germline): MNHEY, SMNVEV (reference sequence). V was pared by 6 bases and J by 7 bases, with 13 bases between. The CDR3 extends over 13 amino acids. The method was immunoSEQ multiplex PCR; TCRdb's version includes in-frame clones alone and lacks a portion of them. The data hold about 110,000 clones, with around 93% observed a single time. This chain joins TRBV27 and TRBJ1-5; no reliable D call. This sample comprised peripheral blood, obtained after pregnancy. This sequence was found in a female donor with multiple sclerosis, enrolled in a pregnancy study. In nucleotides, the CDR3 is TGTGCCAGCAGCCTCCAGAGGTGGCAGCCCCAGCATTTT. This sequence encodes CASSLQRWQPQHF.